The 30 T cell receptor beta chains given below trace back to one sample, sequenced in a study of CD8 T cells in Susac syndrome. After extraction with the RNeasy kit, about 0.45 to 1 ug of the RNA was reverse transcribed using random hexamers. TCRdb re-called the immunoSEQ multiplex PCR reads through MiXCR, storing one row per CDR3 protein. Of 150,000 to 200,000 distinct CDR3 sequences listed, approximately 95% are singletons. Material: CD8+ T cells from PBMCs. The receptors stem from a human donor with multiple sclerosis.

A single count supports this clonotype. The chain recombines TRBV11-2 with TRBJ2-2; D is unclear. Germline V gives CDR1 SGHAT, CDR2 FQNNGV. CDR3 length: 15 residues. The ends were cut back, 0 bases at V and 3 bases at J, with 8 bases in the middle. The CDR3 DNA follows: TGTGCCAGCAGCTTAGATCTCGGGTACACCGGGGAGCTGTTTTTT. It yields the protein CASSLDLGYTGELFF. The entire variable domain, with the rest obtained from reference TRBV11-2 and TRBJ2-2, is as follows: EAGVAQSPRYKIIEKRQSVAFWCNPISGHATLYWYQQILGQGPKLLIQFQNNGVVDDSQLPKDRFSAERLKGVDSTLKIQPAKLEDSAVYLCASSLDLGYTGELFFGEGSRLTVL.

This clonotype was detected only a few times. V and J are TRBV27 and TRBJ2-1; 11 nucleotides line up with TRBD2. Germline V CDR1 and CDR2: MNHEY, SMNVEV (reference sequence). The ends lost 3 bases at V and 7 bases at J; junction bases unmatched: 5. This CDR3 is built from 15 residues. The CDR3 here is CASSLGTSGSNEQFF. For the CDR3, the DNA is TGTGCCAGCAGTTTGGGAACTAGCGGGAGTAATGAGCAGTTCTTC.

This chain joins TRBV29-1 and TRBJ2-7; D possibly corresponds to TRBD1 (5 bases). The length of the CDR3 is 12 residues. CDR1 and CDR2 from the germline V gene are SQVTM and ANQGSEA. V was pared by 1 base and J by 3 bases, with 7 bases between. CDR3 sequence (DNA): TGCAGCGTTGAAGTCAGGGACTACGAGCAGTACTTC. It translates to CSVEVRDYEQYF.

In its sample, this clonotype was seen once. The chain employs TRBV3-1 and TRBJ2-7; 7 nucleotides agree with TRBD1. The V and J ends lost 1 base and 2 bases, in that order; junction bases with no gene match: 5. The CDR3 is 15 amino acids. Germline CDR1 and CDR2: LGHDT and YNNKEL (reference sequence). The CDR3 sequence: CASSQVWDSPYEQYF. The CDR3 region has the DNA TGTGCCAGCAGCCAAGTGTGGGACAGTCCCTACGAGCAGTACTTC.

For the CDR3, the DNA is TGCAGTGCTAGAGATCGAGCGGGAGGGCCTTGGAATGAGCAGTTCTTC. Its translation is CSARDRAGGPWNEQFF. The genes are TRBV20-1 and TRBJ2-1; 10 nucleotides align to TRBD2. The germline V gene encodes CDR1 DFQATT and CDR2 SNEGSKA (reference sequence). The length of the CDR3 is 16 residues. V shed 0 bases and J 7 bases; nucleotides not matched to a gene: 9.

This rearrangement joins TRBV3-1 to TRBJ2-3; 13 positions agree with TRBD2. This CDR3 region has 17 residues. The V and J ends lost 2 bases and 6 bases, in that order; junction bases with no gene match: 8. Germline CDR1 is LGHDT and CDR2 is YNNKEL (reference sequence). In DNA, the CDR3 is TGTGCCAGCAGCCAATTTACTAGCGGGGGGGCGGGTGATACGCAGTATTTT. This codes for CASSQFTSGGAGDTQYF.

The chain recombines TRBV7-8 with TRBJ2-1; TRBD2 might be the D (6 bases). CDR3 size: 16 residues. Germline V gene sequence: CDR1 SGHVS, CDR2 FQNEAQ. V gave up 0 bases and J gave up 13 bases, with 22 bases separating them. In nucleotides, the CDR3 is TGTGCCAGCAGCTTAGCGCTTTGGCTAGCGCGAGATTATCAGTTCTTC. This encodes CASSLALWLARDYQFF.

The gene calls are TRBV29-1 and TRBJ2-3; no clear D. V lost 5 bases, J lost 1 base, and 13 bases lay in between. This CDR3 region has 14 residues. The germline V gene encodes CDR1 SQVTM and CDR2 ANQGSEA. In nucleotides, the CDR3 is TGCAGCGTTCCAGTTGGGTCAGGCACAGATACGCAGTATTTT. Translating it yields CSVPVGSGTDTQYF.

The chain uses TRBV7-9 and TRBJ2-3; D ambiguous. Looked up from germline, CDR1 is SEHNR and CDR2 is FQNEAQ (reference sequence). With 6 bases removed from V and 1 base from J, the gap between germline ends came to 8 bases. The CDR3 is 13 residues long. CDR3 nucleotide sequence: TGTGCCAGCAGGCCACCGGGCACAGATACGCAGTATTTT. Amino acids: CASRPPGTDTQYF.

Only a few counts were recorded for this clonotype. V gene TRBV7-6 combines with J gene TRBJ2-7; no clear D. In germline, CDR1 is SGHVS, CDR2 FNYEAQ. CDR3 size: 14 residues. Trimming shortened V by 3 bases and J by 0 bases, and 9 bases separated the two germline ends. For the CDR3, the DNA is TGTGCCAGCAGCTTGGTGTCTGCCTCCTACGAGCAGTACTTC. Its protein is CASSLVSASYEQYF.

The gene calls are TRBV5-1 and TRBJ2-1; the match to TRBD2 covers 11 bases. Trimming removed 1 base from V and 0 bases from J; junction bases left unmatched: 0. CDR1 is SGHRS, CDR2 YFSETQ, per germline. The CDR3 has 16 residues. CDR3 DNA: TGCGCCAGCAGCTTGACTAGCGGGGGCTCCTACAATGAGCAGTTCTTC. This translates into CASSLTSGGSYNEQFF.

This sequence joins TRBV12-3 or TRBV12-4 and TRBJ2-1; 10 positions match TRBD2. V lost 5 bases, J lost 6 bases, and 7 bases stayed unmatched. The CDR3 loop spans 15 amino acids. Here the CDR3 reads CASSPLAGPPNEQFF. The CDR3 DNA is TGTGCCAGCAGTCCACTAGCGGGACCTCCCAATGAGCAGTTCTTC.

This sequence joins TRBV29-1 and TRBJ2-7; 7 bases fit TRBD2. The V and J ends lost 3 bases and 0 bases, in that order; junction bases with no gene match: 5. Germline V lookup: CDR1 SQVTM, CDR2 ANQGSEA. The CDR3 spans 14 residues. CDR3 residues: CSVEYGRSSYEQYF. Written as DNA, the CDR3 is TGCAGCGTTGAGTACGGGAGGAGCTCCTACGAGCAGTACTTC.

The chain links TRBV20-1 to TRBJ2-1; TRBD2 aligns across 16 bases. The V gene end was trimmed by 2 bases and the J gene end by 10 bases; junction bases not matched to a gene: 5. The CDR3 sequence is 15 residues long. CDR1 is DFQATT and CDR2 is SNEGSKA in the germline V gene (reference sequence). The chain's CDR3 is CSARSGLAGGPEQFF. CDR3 bases: TGCAGTGCTAGATCGGGACTAGCGGGAGGGCCAGAGCAGTTCTTC.

V and J are TRBV20-1 and TRBJ2-7, with TRBD1 matching 7 bases. Germline V CDR1 and CDR2: DFQATT, SNEGSKA (reference sequence). Unmatched junction bases numbered 8, after V lost 0 bases and J lost 3 bases. The length of the CDR3 is 15 residues. CDR3 nucleotides: TGCAGTGCTAGAGACGTAATTCAGGGGGTCTACGAGCAGTACTTC. Translation gives CSARDVIQGVYEQYF.

The rearrangement joins TRBV5-4 to TRBJ2-1, with D possibly called TRBD1 or TRBD2 (5 bases each). This CDR3 has 14 amino acids. V lost 5 bases and J lost 5, with 14 bases in between. Germline CDR1 SGHNT, CDR2 YYREEE (reference sequence). The CDR3 sequence: CASRLRGPNNEQFF. CDR3 nucleotides: TGTGCCAGCAGGCTGAGGGGTCCAAACAATGAGCAGTTCTTC.

The chain carries TRBV20-1 and TRBJ2-7, with a tentative D call TRBD2 (6 bases). Between the trimmed V and J ends, which lost 5 bases and 1 base, there was a span of 6 bases. The CDR3 is 11 amino acids. Looked up from germline, CDR1 is DFQATT and CDR2 is SNEGSKA (reference sequence). The CDR3 region has the DNA TGCAGTGCTGGGGGGTCCTACGAGCAGTACTTC. This encodes CSAGGSYEQYF.

The J gene is TRBJ2-5, the V gene TRBV9; the match to TRBD2 covers 10 bases. The ends lost 3 bases at V and 3 bases at J; junction bases unmatched: 8. CDR1 and CDR2 (germline): SGDLS, YYNGEE. CDR3 length equals 16 residues. CDR3 nucleotide sequence: TGTGCCAGCAGCGGACCGGCCGGGACTAGCGAAGAGACCCAGTACTTC. It yields the protein CASSGPAGTSEETQYF.

The chain has TRBV24-1 and TRBJ2-1, with D perhaps matching TRBD2 (6 bases). Trimming removed 1 base from V and 5 bases from J, with 14 bases in between. The germline gives CDR1 KGHDR, CDR2 SFDVKD. This CDR3 is built from 16 residues. In DNA, the CDR3 is TGTGCCACCAGTGATTTCTGCGGGAACCGGGACAATGAGCAGTTCTTC. Its protein is CATSDFCGNRDNEQFF.

V is TRBV11-2 and J is TRBJ2-1, with D tentatively TRBD1 (5 bases). V lost 4 bases and J 9 bases, leaving 13 bases between the germline ends. There are 13 residues in the CDR3. Germline V gene data show CDR1 as SGHAT and CDR2 as FQNNGV. CDR3 sequence (DNA): TGTGCCAGCAGCTCAAGGGTTCAGGGTGAGCAGTTCTTC. Amino acid sequence: CASSSRVQGEQFF.

V usage is TRBV20-1 and J usage is TRBJ1-2; D not resolved. CDR3 length: 13 residues. Germline V gene lookup returns CDR1 DFQATT and CDR2 SNEGSKA (reference sequence). Trimming took 6 bases from V and 4 from J, leaving 15 bases between them. The chain's CDR3 is CSAHRPDLYGYTF. CDR3 nucleotide sequence: TGCAGTGCCCACCGTCCAGACCTCTATGGCTACACCTTC.

The V gene is TRBV12-5, the J gene TRBJ2-3, with D maybe TRBD1 (6 bases). The CDR3 has 13 amino acids. V shed 7 bases and J shed 1 base, with 9 bases lying between them. In germline, CDR1 is LGHNT, CDR2 FRNRAP. As DNA, the CDR3 is TGTGCTAGTGTGGCAGGGGGCACAGATACGCAGTATTTT. Protein: CASVAGGTDTQYF.

The rearrangement uses TRBV7-3 and TRBJ2-1, with TRBD2 identical over 10 bases. The germline V gene has CDR1 SGHTA and CDR2 FQGTGA. Trimming took 5 bases from V and 7 from J; bases not matched to a gene: 11. CDR3 length: 16 amino acids. The DNA of the CDR3 is TGTGCCAGCAGCGCACTCCCTAGCGGGAGTACGAATGAGCAGTTCTTC. Translation gives CASSALPSGSTNEQFF.

The count of this clonotype is one. This chain links TRBV12-3 or TRBV12-4 with TRBJ1-2; 9 bases fit TRBD1. This CDR3 is 13 amino acids long. Losses at the gene ends were 6 bases for V and 4 bases for J; bases not matched to a gene: 3. CDR3 bases: TGTGCCAGCAGGATGACAGGGGGCTATGGCTACACCTTC. Translated: CASRMTGGYGYTF.

CDR3 DNA: TGTGCCAGCAAGTTCGGCGGGGGGGCCGACAATGAGCAGTTCTTC. It encodes CASKFGGGADNEQFF. The gene calls are TRBV11-2 and TRBJ2-1; 9 bases are shared with TRBD2. V trimming: 7 bases; J trimming: 5 bases; junction bases outside the gene matches: 9. Germline V lookup: CDR1 SGHAT, CDR2 FQNNGV. This CDR3 is built from 15 residues.

The V gene is TRBV9, the J gene TRBJ2-3; D gene uncertain. The CDR3 contains 13 residues. CDR1 is SGDLS, CDR2 YYNGEE, per germline. Trimming took off 7 bases at V and 0 bases at J, with 9 bases between the two ends. The DNA of the CDR3 is TGTGCCAGCGGGCCAGCTAGCACAGATACGCAGTATTTT. Translation gives CASGPASTDTQYF.

The chain combines TRBV27 with TRBJ2-3; possibly TRBD2 for D (7 bases). This CDR3 is 15 amino acids long. V lost 2 bases and J 2 bases, leaving 11 bases between the germline ends. Germline assignment: CDR1 MNHEY and CDR2 SMNVEV (reference sequence). The CDR3 reads CASSLAGAPTDTQYF. The CDR3 nucleotides read TGTGCCAGCAGTTTAGCGGGGGCCCCCACAGATACGCAGTATTTT.

The V and J genes are TRBV4-1 and TRBJ2-3; TRBD2 agrees at 7 bases. CDR1 and CDR2 from the germline V gene are MGHRA and YSYEKL. The trim removed 4 bases at V and 4 bases at J, leaving 8 bases unmatched. This CDR3 comprises 15 residues. The CDR3 is CASSLEGRGSDTQYF. Written as DNA, the CDR3 is TGCGCCAGCAGCCTCGAAGGGCGGGGGTCAGATACGCAGTATTTT.

CDR3 residues: CASSARDRVYGYTF. In nucleotides, the CDR3 is TGTGCCAGCAGTGCTAGGGACAGGGTCTATGGCTACACCTTC. V is TRBV11-2 and J is TRBJ1-2; 9 nucleotides agree with TRBD1. The germline V gene has CDR1 SGHAT and CDR2 FQNNGV. V dropped 6 bases and J dropped 4; count of bases not matched to a gene: 6. The CDR3 is 14 residues long.

This chain joins TRBV9 and TRBJ2-3; TRBD1 aligns across 7 bases. There are 15 residues in the CDR3. Germline-derived CDR1 and CDR2 are SGDLS and YYNGEE. The V segment lost 3 bases and the J segment 2 bases; nucleotides outside the gene matches: 6. The CDR3 DNA is TGTGCCAGCAGCGGACACAGGGGCTTCACAGATACGCAGTATTTT. This translates into CASSGHRGFTDTQYF.